Sequencing of this T cell receptor beta chain was carried out in a study of CD8 T cells in ankylosing spondylitis. V shed 10 bases and J shed 8 bases, with 13 bases lying between them. The germline CDR1 and CDR2 sequences are SGHRS and YFSETQ. The CDR3 has 11 amino acids. Each CDR3 protein gets one entry after TCRdb re-called the 5' RACE reads with MiXCR. Of some 120,000 distinct CDR3 sequences in the sample, 6.5% to 9% are singletons; the top ten hold less than 15%. This clonotype was found many times. The material sequenced was blood, either unsorted or a sorted T cell fraction (not recorded which). The rearrangement uses TRBV5-1 and TRBJ2-1; possibly TRBD1 or TRBD2 for D (5 bases each). This TCR was sampled from a male donor with ankylosing spondylitis or in good health (not recorded which). Here the CDR3 DNA reads TGCGCCGCCGCCCGGGGACATGAGCAGTTCTTC. Amino acids: CAAARGHEQFF.